These 32 T cell receptor beta chains were sequenced from one sample in a study of T cells in Graves' hyperthyroidism and ophthalmopathy. Amplified TCR beta CDR3 regions derived from RNA transcripts. Primed by the HTBI set, a first-round RT-PCR was run on the TCR CDR3. TCRdb reprocessed the multiplex PCR reads with MiXCR, giving one entry per CDR3 protein. The profile shows approximately 480,000 distinct CDR3 sequences, roughly 20% of them singletons. Material: blood. These TCRs come from a young man with Graves' hyperthyroidism.

At least ten counts were recorded for this clonotype. The chain carries TRBV4-1 and TRBJ2-6, with D perhaps matching TRBD2 (6 bases). The CDR3 loop spans 18 amino acids. The V and J ends lost 5 bases and 1 base respectively, with 18 bases between them. Germline V gene lookup returns CDR1 MGHRA and CDR2 YSYEKL. CDR3 sequence reads: CASSSAGTPLSGANVLTF. The CDR3 nucleotides are TGCGCCAGCAGCTCGGCCGGGACTCCTCTATCTGGGGCCAACGTCCTGACTTTC.

The rearrangement uses TRBV7-8 and TRBJ1-2; 9 positions agree with TRBD1. Germline V gives CDR1 SGHVS, CDR2 FQNEAQ. The CDR3 loop spans 15 amino acids. V was pared by 5 bases and J by 9 bases, with 13 bases of the junction left unmatched. The CDR3 bases are TGTGCCAGCAGCCCCCCGGGACAGGGTCGAAGTAGCTACACCTTC. Translation gives CASSPPGQGRSSYTF. The variable domain in full, with the rest retrieved from reference TRBV7-8 and TRBJ1-2, is GAGVSQSPRYKVAKRGQDVALRCDPISGHVSLFWYQQALGQGPEFLTYFQNEAQLDKSGLPSDRFFAERPEGSVSTLKIQRTQQEDSAVYLCASSPPGQGRSSYTFGSGTRLTVV.

The sample holds many counts of this clonotype. The chain combines TRBV7-9 with TRBJ2-7, with 7 bases fitting TRBD1. J lost 6 bases, V lost 1 base, and 0 bases had no gene match. The CDR3 runs to 12 residues. From germline, CDR1 is SEHNR and CDR2 FQNEAQ (reference sequence). The CDR3 sequence: CASSLGDSEQYF. CDR3 in DNA: TGTGCCAGCAGCTTAGGGGACAGCGAGCAGTACTTC.

Only a few counts were recorded for this clonotype. This chain uses TRBV14 with TRBJ1-3; D is unresolved. Trimming stripped 4 bases from V and 3 bases from J, with 13 bases between. Germline CDR1 SGHDN, CDR2 FVKESK. This CDR3 is 15 amino acids long. This CDR3 is CASSPAGVGGNTIYF. CDR3 bases: TGTGCCAGCAGCCCGGCGGGAGTGGGTGGAAACACCATATATTTT.

This clonotype was counted many times. The V and J genes are TRBV25-1 and TRBJ1-3; TRBD1 agrees at 10 bases. V was pared by 3 bases and J by 2 bases, with 1 base of the junction left unmatched. This CDR3 contains 15 residues. Per the germline V gene, CDR1 is MGHDK and CDR2 is SYGVNS. This chain's CDR3 is CASSDDRGPGNTIYF. The CDR3 DNA sequence: TGTGCCAGCAGTGACGACAGGGGGCCTGGAAACACCATATATTTT.

In its sample, this clonotype was seen many times. This chain links TRBV20-1 with TRBJ2-7; 7 bases are shared with TRBD2. The CDR3 is 15 amino acids. With 5 bases clipped from V and 2 bases from J, the junction kept 12 bases outside the gene matches. Germline V lookup: CDR1 DFQATT, CDR2 SNEGSKA (reference sequence). The CDR3 spells CSARPPGLEAYEQYF. The CDR3 bases are TGCAGTGCTCGCCCTCCCGGACTAGAGGCCTACGAGCAGTACTTC.

This clonotype was found many times. V is TRBV15 and J is TRBJ2-7; 8 bases map to TRBD2. This CDR3 comprises 14 residues. CDR1 and CDR2 from the germline V gene are LNHNV and YYDKDF (reference sequence). Trimming cost V 5 bases and J 3 bases; bases outside gene matches: 6. CDR3 DNA sequence: TGTGCCACCAGCGGGAGCGGGGGAGGCTACGAGCAGTACTTC. Amino acids: CATSGSGGGYEQYF.

This clonotype was found many times. Written as DNA, the CDR3 is TGTGCCAGCAGCTTGACGGGTTTGTGGGGACGTGGGAACACTGAAGCTTTCTTT. Translated, it gives CASSLTGLWGRGNTEAFF. The V call is TRBV11-2, the J call TRBJ1-1; possibly TRBD1 for D (5 bases). V was cut by 3 bases and J by 1 base, with 21 bases left in between. Germline values: CDR1 SGHAT, CDR2 FQNNGV. This CDR3 spans 18 amino acids. Supplemented by reference TRBV11-2 and TRBJ1-1, the full variable domain reads EAGVAQSPRYKIIEKRQSVAFWCNPISGHATLYWYQQILGQGPKLLIQFQNNGVVDDSQLPKDRFSAERLKGVDSTLKIQPAKLEDSAVYLCASSLTGLWGRGNTEAFFGQGTRLTVV.

The sample holds many counts of this clonotype. The V gene is TRBV19, the J gene TRBJ2-7, with 7 positions matching TRBD1. The V gene end was trimmed by 5 bases and the J gene end by 2 bases; junction bases not matched to a gene: 9. The length of the CDR3 is 15 residues. Germline CDR1 reads LNHDA; CDR2 reads SQIVND (reference sequence). In DNA, the CDR3 is TGTGCCAGTAGTCCCTGGGGACAGCCTGCCTACGAGCAGTACTTC. This sequence encodes CASSPWGQPAYEQYF.

This clonotype was counted at least ten times. V and J are TRBV28 and TRBJ2-7; TRBD1 aligns across 7 bases. The trim removed 5 bases at V and 3 bases at J, leaving 4 bases unmatched. From germline, CDR1 is MDHEN and CDR2 SYDVKM. The CDR3 spans 13 residues. The CDR3 sequence is CASSTGTVYEQYF. In DNA, the CDR3 is TGTGCCAGCAGTACCGGGACAGTCTACGAGCAGTACTTC. Full variable domain (missing parts from reference TRBV28 and TRBJ2-7): DVKVTQSSRYLVKRTGEKVFLECVQDMDHENMFWYRQDPGLGLRLIYFSYDVKMKEKGDIPEGYSVSREKKERFSLILESASTNQTSMYLCASSTGTVYEQYFGPGTRLTVT.

This chain uses TRBV29-1 with TRBJ2-5, with D uncertain. In germline, CDR1 is SQVTM, CDR2 ANQGSEA. Trimming cost V 3 bases and J 5 bases, with 16 bases left between them. This CDR3 is 14 amino acids long. For the CDR3, the DNA is TGCAGCGTTGAGGGCAGTACTGGGCGGGAGACCCAGTACTTC. Translation: CSVEGSTGRETQYF. The full variable domain, with the rest looked up from reference TRBV29-1 and TRBJ2-5, is SAVISQKPSRDICQRGTSLTIQCQVDSQVTMMFWYRQQPGQSLTLIATANQGSEATYESGFVIDKFPISRPNLTFSTLTVSNMSPEDSSIYLCSVEGSTGRETQYFGPGTRLLVL.

Comment on this clonotype: A read error may be the cause here, since a much bigger clone is one base away. V usage is TRBV11-2 and J usage is TRBJ1-1; TRBD1 agrees at 9 bases. This CDR3 comprises 12 residues. The germline V gene encodes CDR1 SGHAT and CDR2 FQNNGV. The CDR3 DNA is TGTTCCAGCAGCCCTACAGGGGGCTTAGCTTTCTTT. Translating gives CSSSPTGGLAFF. The variable domain in full, completed from reference TRBV11-2 and TRBJ1-1, reads EAGVAQSPRYKIIEKRQSVAFWCNPISGHATLYWYQQILGQGPKLLIQFQNNGVVDDSQLPKDRFSAERLKGVDSTLKIQPAKLEDSAVYLCSSSPTGGLAFFGQGTRLTVV.

This clonotype was detected many times. This chain joins TRBV19 and TRBJ1-5; the D is unclear. V dropped 6 bases and J dropped 0 bases, with 9 bases sitting between them. The CDR3 covers 14 residues. Looked up from germline, CDR1 is LNHDA and CDR2 is SQIVND (reference sequence). The CDR3, as DNA: TGTGCCAGTAGATTCGGGTATAGCAATCAGCCCCAGCATTTT. Its protein product is CASRFGYSNQPQHF.

The chain uses TRBV12-3 or TRBV12-4 and TRBJ1-1, with 7 bases identical to TRBD1. Unmatched junction bases numbered 5, after V lost 7 bases and J lost 3 bases. This CDR3 comprises 13 residues. CDR3: CASKRQGYTEAFF. CDR3 sequence (DNA): TGTGCCAGCAAGAGACAGGGATACACTGAAGCTTTCTTT.

Ten or more counts support this clonotype. The chain links TRBV27 to TRBJ1-2; 8 bases fit TRBD1. J gave up 4 bases and V 5 bases, and 9 bases lay outside the gene matches. The CDR3 length is 15 residues. The V gene's germline CDR1 is MNHEY and CDR2 SMNVEV (reference sequence). The CDR3 region is CASSRSTGAIYGYTF. The CDR3 DNA sequence: TGTGCCAGCAGTAGATCGACAGGGGCGATCTATGGCTACACCTTC.

Ten or more counts support this clonotype. The DNA of the CDR3 is TGTGCCAGCAGCGTAGCGGGGGGCAAGTACCAAGAGACCCAGTACTTC. Its protein product is CASSVAGGKYQETQYF. The chain uses TRBV9 and TRBJ2-5; D possibly corresponds to TRBD2 (7 bases). V was pared by 0 bases and J by 0 bases, with 12 bases between. In germline, CDR1 is SGDLS, CDR2 YYNGEE. The CDR3 is 16 residues long. Full variable domain (missing parts from reference TRBV9 and TRBJ2-5): DSGVTQTPKHLITATGQRVTLRCSPRSGDLSVYWYQQSLDQGLQFLIQYYNGEERAKGNILERFSAQQFPDLHSELNLSSLELGDSALYFCASSVAGGKYQETQYFGPGTRLLVL.

This clonotype has a handful of counts. The rearrangement links TRBV20-1 to TRBJ1-1; 8 nucleotides line up with TRBD1. Per germline, CDR1 DFQATT and CDR2 SNEGSKA (reference sequence). The CDR3 runs 10 residues. CDR3 nucleotide sequence: TGCGGACAGGGGAACACTGAAGCTTTCTTT. It encodes CGQGNTEAFF.

This clonotype occurred many times. The chain recombines TRBV4-1 with TRBJ2-2, with D possibly TRBD2 on 6 matching bases. V shed 1 base and J shed 2 bases, with 11 bases lying between them. Looked up from germline, CDR1 is MGHRA and CDR2 is YSYEKL. There are 16 residues in the CDR3. The CDR3 DNA follows: TGCGCCAGCAGCCAAGTCGGGGGACCTAACACCGGGGAGCTGTTTTTT. The encoded protein is CASSQVGGPNTGELFF.

For the CDR3, the DNA is TGCAGCGTTGAAGATCAAGGTTCAGGCGGGACGGATTATGGCTACACCTTC. Amino acid sequence: CSVEDQGSGGTDYGYTF. V gene TRBV29-1 combines with J gene TRBJ1-2; maybe TRBD1 (5 bases). Trimming shortened V by 0 bases and J by 5 bases, and 22 bases separated the two germline ends. The germline gives CDR1 SQVTM, CDR2 ANQGSEA. The CDR3 totals 17 residues.

This clonotype turned up a few times. The V and J genes are TRBV12-3 or TRBV12-4 and TRBJ1-2; 8 bases map to TRBD1. J lost 5 bases, V lost 1 base, and 6 bases had no gene match. There are 15 residues in the CDR3. CDR3 protein: CASSLDGDRFYGYTF. CDR3 DNA: TGTGCCAGCAGTTTAGACGGGGACAGGTTTTATGGCTACACCTTC.

The genes are TRBV5-1 and TRBJ2-7, with a tentative D call TRBD1 (5 bases). Trimming removed 0 bases from V and 4 bases from J, with 11 bases in between. The CDR3 sequence is 14 residues long. Germline V lookup: CDR1 SGHRS, CDR2 YFSETQ. The CDR3 bases are TGCGCCAGCAGCTTGGAGGAAGGGGATTACGAGCAGTACTTC. As protein: CASSLEEGDYEQYF.

This sequence joins TRBV6-1 and TRBJ1-1; D ambiguous. Germline values: CDR1 MNHNS, CDR2 SASEGT. V gave up 5 bases and J gave up 3 bases, with 10 bases separating them. CDR3 length equals 13 residues. CDR3 coding DNA: TGTGCCAGCAGTAAATCACCGGACACTGAAGCTTTCTTT. Protein: CASSKSPDTEAFF.

This clonotype occurred once. The chain couples TRBV27 to TRBJ2-7; 10 nucleotides align to TRBD2. Germline lookup yields CDR1 MNHEY and CDR2 SMNVEV (reference sequence). This CDR3 has 13 amino acids. The ends lost 8 bases at V and 5 bases at J; junction bases unmatched: 6. CDR3 coding DNA: TGTGCCAGCCGGACTAGCGGTCGGGACGAGCAGTACTTC. Translated, it gives CASRTSGRDEQYF.

In this sample, this clonotype turned up many times. This chain connects TRBV19 to TRBJ1-2; TRBD1 might be the D (6 bases). The CDR3 runs to 14 residues. CDR1 is LNHDA, CDR2 SQIVND, per germline (reference sequence). Trimming took off 3 bases at V and 7 bases at J, with 15 bases between the two ends. CDR3 region: CASSMGTGAPGYTF. DNA for the CDR3: TGTGCCAGTAGTATGGGAACGGGGGCGCCTGGCTACACCTTC.

A few counts support this clonotype. The chain combines TRBV7-9 with TRBJ2-2, with D perhaps being TRBD1 or TRBD2 (5 bases each). Trimming left V 5 bases short and J 6 bases short, with 16 bases between. The CDR3 has 15 amino acids. Germline V lookup: CDR1 SEHNR, CDR2 FQNEAQ (reference sequence). CDR3 coding DNA: TGTGCCAGCAGCCCCGGGACGGTAGGCGCCGGGGAGCTGTTTTTT. Translation: CASSPGTVGAGELFF.

The sample holds many counts of this clonotype. This chain uses TRBV19 with TRBJ1-1; D uncertain. Deletions cut 5 bases from V and 3 bases from J, with 10 bases between. Germline values: CDR1 LNHDA, CDR2 SQIVND (reference sequence). The CDR3 runs 13 residues. The CDR3 DNA follows: TGTGCCAGTAGTTTCCGGGAGCACACTGAAGCTTTCTTT. Its protein is CASSFREHTEAFF. Filled out from reference TRBV19 and TRBJ1-1, the complete variable domain reads DGGITQSPKYLFRKEGQNVTLSCEQNLNHDAMYWYRQDPGQGLRLIYYSQIVNDFQKGDIAEGYSVSREKKESFPLTVTSAQKNPTAFYLCASSFREHTEAFFGQGTRLTVV.

There are a few counts of this clonotype. This sequence joins TRBV24-1 and TRBJ2-3; no firm D call. V gave up 0 bases and J gave up 4 bases, with 1 base separating them. This CDR3 comprises 12 residues. The germline CDR1 and CDR2 sequences are KGHDR and SFDVKD. CDR3 sequence: CATSDLADTQYF. In DNA, the CDR3 is TGTGCCACCAGTGATTTGGCAGATACGCAGTATTTT.

This clonotype was seen repeatedly, ten times or more. The V call is TRBV6-2 or TRBV6-3, the J call TRBJ2-5, with D unresolved. Trimming shortened V by 5 bases and J by 2 bases, and 15 bases separated the two germline ends. This CDR3 comprises 15 residues. CDR1 MNHEY and CDR2 SVGEGT come from the germline V gene. CDR3 sequence (DNA): TGTGCCAGCAGTGCGCTAGGTGGTTGGCAAGAGACCCAGTACTTC. Its translation is CASSALGGWQETQYF.

This clonotype has at least ten counts. The V and J genes are TRBV6-2 or TRBV6-3 and TRBJ1-2, with 7 bases fitting TRBD1. Per germline, CDR1 MNHEY and CDR2 SVGEGT. The CDR3 has 13 residues. V shed 5 bases, J shed 2 bases, and the junction held 2 bases outside the gene matches. CDR3 in amino acids: CASSGTENYGYTF. CDR3 nucleotide sequence: TGTGCCAGCAGTGGGACAGAAAACTATGGCTACACCTTC.

This clonotype came up many times. The chain couples TRBV19 to TRBJ2-7, with 7 bases aligning to TRBD1. Germline V gene lookup returns CDR1 LNHDA and CDR2 SQIVND (reference sequence). Trimming took 5 bases from V and 0 from J; bases not matched to a gene: 7. The CDR3 contains 15 residues. The CDR3 reads CASSPTGPTSYEQYF. The DNA for the CDR3 is TGTGCCAGTAGTCCGACAGGGCCGACCTCCTACGAGCAGTACTTC.

This clonotype has ten or more counts. The chain recombines TRBV11-1 with TRBJ2-7, with a possible D match to TRBD2 (5 bases). Per the germline V gene, CDR1 is SGHAT and CDR2 is FQDESV (reference sequence). The CDR3 is 16 amino acids. V was pared by 5 bases and J by 3 bases, with 20 bases between. The CDR3 here is CASSPSGIRLSYEQYF. The CDR3 nucleotides are TGTGCCAGCAGCCCTTCGGGAATACGGCTTAGCTACGAGCAGTACTTC.

V is TRBV2 and J is TRBJ2-7; TRBD1 aligns across 8 bases. V was clipped by 11 bases and J by 3 bases; unmatched bases: 12. Germline CDR1 is SNHLY and CDR2 is FYNNEI. The CDR3 sequence is 14 residues long. The CDR3 reads CAGGKDRVNYEQYF. In nucleotides, the CDR3 is TGTGCCGGTGGGAAGGACAGGGTGAACTACGAGCAGTACTTC.